Listed below are T cell receptor beta chains from one sample, sequenced in a study of neurological immune-mediated disorders. TCRdb reprocessed the 5' RACE reads via MiXCR and lists one record per CDR3 protein. The data show roughly 43,000 distinct CDR3 sequences, with around 2% seen just once and under 2.5% held by the top ten. Material: PBMCs. The receptors originated from a middle-aged woman with multiple sclerosis. CDR3s include the opening cysteine and the closing phenylalanine or tryptophan. Fields, in order: J gene, clone size, V gene, D gene, CDR3 DNA, CDR3 protein. A D gene is named only where the DNA matches it firmly. Clone size is not always given. Where it is, it says once, few, many or a class for expanded clones.

>TRBJ1-5|many|TRBV5-5|.
TGTGCCAGCAGCTTGGACGGGGGCAATCAGCCCCAGCATTTT
CASSLDGGNQPQHF
>TRBJ2-7|many|TRBV5-1|TRBD1
TGCGCCAGCAGCCCCCGGACAGGGTTCGACGAGCAGTACTTC
CASSPRTGFDEQYF
>TRBJ1-4|many|TRBV5-1|TRBD1
TGCGCCAGCAGCGAACCCGGGACAGGGGACGAAAAACTGTTTTTT
CASSEPGTGDEKLFF
>TRBJ2-3|many|TRBV7-2|.
TGTGCCAGCAGCCCCACAATGGCTGATACGCAGTATTTT
CASSPTMADTQYF
>TRBJ1-5|many|TRBV5-1|.
TGCGCCAGCCGACCTGCCCCTGGGGGCAATCAGCCCCAGCATTTT
CASRPAPGGNQPQHF
>TRBJ2-7|many|TRBV10-2|TRBD2
TGCGCCAGCAGTGAGTCGACTAGCGGGCTATCCTACGAGCAGTACTTC
CASSESTSGLSYEQYF
>TRBJ2-1|many|TRBV20-1|.
TGCAGTGCTAGTAGTGGCCTAGCGTTAGGCAATGAGCAGTTCTTC
CSASSGLALGNEQFF
>TRBJ1-2|many|TRBV27|TRBD1
TGTGCCAGTTCCGGGACAGGGGTTTATGGCTACACCTTC
CASSGTGVYGYTF
>TRBJ2-3|many|TRBV5-1|TRBD1
TGCGCCAGCAGCACGGGACAGGGGACAGATACGCAGTATTTT
CASSTGQGTDTQYF
>TRBJ2-3|many|TRBV29-1|.
TGCAGCGCCAGGACCGGGTACACAGATACGCAGTATTTT
CSARTGYTDTQYF
>TRBJ2-3|many|TRBV4-1|TRBD2
TGCGCCAGCAGCCCTCATGTCTCGGCTAGCGGGGGCAGGCGTGATACGCAGTATTTT
CASSPHVSASGGRRDTQYF
>TRBJ1-1|few|TRBV5-1|.
TGCGCCAGCAGCTGGGTAGCCGAGAACACTGAAGCTTTCTTT
CASSWVAENTEAFF
>TRBJ2-7|many|TRBV5-1|.
TGCGCCAGCAGCCCCTCCGACAGTATCCCCTACTCCGAGCAGTACTTC
CASSPSDSIPYSEQYF
>TRBJ1-4|many|TRBV5-1|TRBD1
TGCGCCAGCAGCCGGGACAGACCTAATGAAAAACTGTTTTTT
CASSRDRPNEKLFF
>TRBJ1-1|.|TRBV18|.
TGTGCCAGCTCACCTTCGGGGGGCATGAACACTGAAGCTTTCTTT
CASSPSGGMNTEAFF
>TRBJ1-1|many|TRBV9|.
TGTGCCAGCAGCGACGCCGCAGGGTGGATGAACACTGAAGCTTTCTTT
CASSDAAGWMNTEAFF
>TRBJ2-7|many|TRBV29-1|TRBD1
TGCAGCGTTGCAGGGGGCTTAAGCGAGCAGTACTTC
CSVAGGLSEQYF
>TRBJ1-6|many|TRBV29-1|.
TGCAGCGTTGTGGACGGAGTGAATTCACCCCTCCACTTT
CSVVDGVNSPLHF
>TRBJ2-7|many|TRBV7-9|TRBD1
TGTGCCAGCAGCTCAGGCCAGGGGGCTTACGAGCAGTACTTC
CASSSGQGAYEQYF
>TRBJ2-5|many|TRBV9|TRBD2
TGTGCCAGCAGCGTAGGGCGGGGGCAAGAGACCCAGTACTTC
CASSVGRGQETQYF
>TRBJ2-7|many|TRBV12-3/TRBV12-4|TRBD2
TGTGCCAGCAGTTGGGGGGGTAGCGACCCGGGCGAGCAGTACTTC
CASSWGGSDPGEQYF
>TRBJ2-1|many|TRBV5-8|.
TGTGCCAGCAGCTTGGCGTCTAGAATTAGGAATGAGCAGTTCTTC
CASSLASRIRNEQFF
>TRBJ1-1|many|TRBV10-3|TRBD1
TGTGCCATCAGTGAGCCATACAGGGGGCAGACTGAAGCTTTCTTT
CAISEPYRGQTEAFF
>TRBJ1-2|many|TRBV19|.
TGTGCCAGTAGTAGCCCGAAGGTCAACTATGGCTACACCTTC
CASSSPKVNYGYTF
>TRBJ1-1|many|TRBV20-1|.
TGCAGTGCTACAGCAGGGGCGTTGAACACTGAAGCTTTCTTT
CSATAGALNTEAFF
>TRBJ2-3|many|TRBV20-1|.
TGCAGTGCTACGACTAGCACAGATACGCAGTATTTT
CSATTSTDTQYF
>TRBJ2-2|many|TRBV12-3/TRBV12-4|.
TGTGCCAGCAGCACTATAGTCACCGGGGAGCTGTTTTTT
CASSTIVTGELFF
>TRBJ1-1|many|TRBV7-8|.
TGTGCCAGCAGCTCCCTTGGCCCAGGTGGGACTGAAGCTTTCTTT
CASSSLGPGGTEAFF
>TRBJ2-7|.|TRBV15|TRBD1
TGTGCCACCAGCTGGCGACAGGGCTCCTACGAGCAGTACTTC
CATSWRQGSYEQYF
>TRBJ1-1|many|TRBV27|.
TGTGCCAGCAGTTTATCCCTAGGGTCTGAAGCTTTCTTT
CASSLSLGSEAFF
>TRBJ2-2|medium-sized|TRBV5-1|TRBD1
TGCGCCAGCAGTCCTTACAGGGGCTCGAACACCGGGGAGCTGTTTTTT
CASSPYRGSNTGELFF
>TRBJ2-7|many|TRBV7-9|TRBD1
TGTGCCAGCAGCTTTTGGACAGGGATCTCCTACGAGCAGTACTTC
CASSFWTGISYEQYF
>TRBJ2-3|many|TRBV5-1|.
TGCGCCAGCAATCTCAACCCGACAGATACGCAGTATTTT
CASNLNPTDTQYF
>TRBJ1-2|many|TRBV5-6|.
TGTGCCAGCAGCTTTGGGGGGTCCTATGGCTACACCTTC
CASSFGGSYGYTF
>TRBJ2-3|few|TRBV12-3/TRBV12-4|.
TGTGACAGCAGTACCGGGTGGGGTACGCAGTATTTT
CDSSTGWGTQYF
>TRBJ1-2|many|TRBV20-1|.
TGCAGTGCTGCAGCGGGCTACACCTTC
CSAAAGYTF
>TRBJ1-2|many|TRBV5-1|.
TGCGCCAGCAGCGAGGACTTCTATGGCTACACCTTC
CASSEDFYGYTF
>TRBJ2-3|many|TRBV5-1|.
TGCGCCAGCAGCCCGAGGTTGCGGAGTCCCACAGATACGCAGTATTTT
CASSPRLRSPTDTQYF
>TRBJ1-5|many|TRBV3-1|.
TGTGCCAGCAGCCAAGATCGGGGGAGGCCCCAGCATTTT
CASSQDRGRPQHF
>TRBJ1-6|many|TRBV10-3|TRBD1
TGTGCCATCAGTGAGTCGACAGGGGGGAACTCACCCCTCCACTTT
CAISESTGGNSPLHF
>TRBJ1-1|.|TRBV6-6|.
TGTGCCAGCAGTTACGTCCGTCGACAGAAGACTGCAGCTTTCTTT
CASSYVRRQKTAAFF
>TRBJ1-1|many|TRBV20-1|.
TGCAGTGCTTCTCGATATAGGACAGCCACTGAAGCTTTCTTT
CSASRYRTATEAFF
>TRBJ2-5|many|TRBV5-1|.
TGCGCCAGCAGCGCGGAGACCCAGTACTTC
CASSAETQYF
>TRBJ1-2|many|TRBV20-1|TRBD1
TGCAGTGCTAGTGGGGGACAGGGCGAGGGCTACACCTTC
CSASGGQGEGYTF
>TRBJ2-5|many|TRBV5-1|.
TGCGCCAGCAGCTCTAGACCGGAGAAAGAGACCCAGTACTTC
CASSSRPEKETQYF
>TRBJ1-1|many|TRBV20-1|TRBD1
TGCAGTGCTCCCCGGACAGGGGGCTTAGTATCGACGGCTTTCTTT
CSAPRTGGLVSTAFF
>TRBJ2-1|many|TRBV5-1|.
TGCGCCAGCAGCTTGATGACAGACAATGAGCAGTTCTTC
CASSLMTDNEQFF
>TRBJ2-7|many|TRBV20-1|.
TGCAGTGCTAGAGATAACAAGAGGTTCGGCTACGAGCAGTACTTC
CSARDNKRFGYEQYF
>TRBJ2-7|many|TRBV10-2|.
TGCGCCAGCAGTGGGCGGGGAAATTTCGAGCAGTACTTC
CASSGRGNFEQYF
>TRBJ2-3|.|TRBV18|.
TGTGCCAGCTCACCACCGGGCCCCGGGGGCGCAGGGGATACGCAGTATTTT
CASSPPGPGGAGDTQYF
>TRBJ2-7|many|TRBV20-1|.
TGCAGTGCGCGTCGAGCGACGAGCTCCTACGAGCAGTACTTC
CSARRATSSYEQYF
>TRBJ2-3|many|TRBV7-6|.
TGTGCCAGCAGCCCTGGTTCTAGTGCAGACCCAGATACGCAGTATTTT
CASSPGSSADPDTQYF
>TRBJ1-1|many|TRBV10-3|.
TGTGCCATCAGCCGGGACGGGAACACTGAAGCTTTCTTT
CAISRDGNTEAFF